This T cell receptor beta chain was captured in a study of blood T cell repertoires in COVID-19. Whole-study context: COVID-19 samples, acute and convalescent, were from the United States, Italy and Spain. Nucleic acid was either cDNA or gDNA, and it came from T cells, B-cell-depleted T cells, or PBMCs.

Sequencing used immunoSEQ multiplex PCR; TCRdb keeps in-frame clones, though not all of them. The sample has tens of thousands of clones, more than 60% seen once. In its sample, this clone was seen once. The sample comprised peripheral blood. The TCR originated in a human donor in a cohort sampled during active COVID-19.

CDR3 amino acids: CASSPRTSGISTDTQYF. The CDR3 region has the DNA TGTGCCAGCAGCCCCCGGACTAGCGGGATATCCACAGATACGCAGTATTTT. This chain joins TRBV11-2 and TRBJ2-3, with 12 bases matching TRBD2. Looked up from germline, CDR1 is SGHAT and CDR2 is FQNNGV. This CDR3 contains 17 residues. V was pared by 5 bases and J by 2 bases, with 8 bases of the junction left unmatched. Combining the CDR3 with reference TRBV11-2 and TRBJ2-3 gives the whole variable domain EAGVAQSPRYKIIEKRQSVAFWCNPISGHATLYWYQQILGQGPKLLIQFQNNGVVDDSQLPKDRFSAERLKGVDSTLKIQPAKLEDSAVYLCASSPRTSGISTDTQYFGPGTRLTVL.